This entry concerns a single T cell receptor beta chain. In the authors' methods: From reference gene primer amplification, estimates of nucleated cell counts were derived. Sequencing used immunoSEQ multiplex PCR; TCRdb keeps in-frame clones, though not all of them. That table supplies the V and J calls and clone size; D and trimming were determined from the DNA. The sample gives over 45,000 clones, about nine tenths of which show up once; 8.6% is in the top ten. The J segment lost 1 base and the V segment lost 6 bases, leaving 3 bases of the junction unmatched. This CDR3 is 14 amino acids long. Germline-derived CDR1 and CDR2 are MNHEY and SVGAGI. This sample is part of a study of blood T cell repertoires in COVID-19. Study-level background: Samples representing acute and convalescent COVID-19 were sourced from the United States, Italy and Spain. Sample material is recorded as cDNA or gDNA derived from T cells, B-cell-depleted T cells, or PBMCs.

Sequenced: peripheral blood. The genes are TRBV6-5 and TRBJ2-5, with 9 bases identical to TRBD1. The source is a human donor in a cohort sampled during active COVID-19. The CDR3 protein is CASRRDRAQETQYF. In DNA, the CDR3 is TGTGCCAGCAGGAGGGACAGGGCCCAAGAGACCCAGTACTTC.